Listed below are T cell receptor beta chains from one sample, sequenced in a study of OX40 agonist ivuxolimab in advanced cancers. TCRdb's table, derived via immunoSEQ multiplex PCR, lists solely in-frame clones and lacks some. The repertoire has about 52,000 clones, 65% to 85% of them found once; the top ten carry around 12%. Here the sequenced sample was CD4+ or CD8+ T cells sorted from blood, taken in a trial of the OX40 agonist ivuxolimab. Receptor source: an adult with an advanced solid tumor such as melanoma, head and neck, liver or kidney cancer. Both conserved end residues are part of each CDR3. A D gene is named only where the DNA matches it firmly. Rows may omit the clone size; those that give it use once, few, many or a size class.

medium-sized	TRBV7-3	-	TRBJ1-2	TGTGCCAGCAGCTTCCAGCGGGACGGCTACACCTTC	CASSFQRDGYTF
-	TRBV6-6	-	TRBJ1-3	TGTGCCAGCAGTTACTCTAATCCATATACTGGAAACACCATATATTTT	CASSYSNPYTGNTIYF
few	TRBV23-1	-	TRBJ1-5	TGCGCCAGCAGTCAATCGCCCGCAGGTTCGGGCAATCAGCCCCAGCATTTT	CASSQSPAGSGNQPQHF
-	TRBV6-5	-	TRBJ1-3	TGTGCCAGCAGTCGGGGGGTTTCTGGAAACACCATATATTTT	CASSRGVSGNTIYF
-	TRBV7-6	TRBD1	TRBJ1-1	TGTGCCAGCAGCATACAACAGGGGGCCGGTGAAGCTTTCTTT	CASSIQQGAGEAFF
once	TRBV5-4	TRBD2	TRBJ2-1	TGTGCCAGCAGCTTGGGACCTAGCGGGGGGGCTCGGAATGAGCAGTTCTTC	CASSLGPSGGARNEQFF
once	TRBV4-2	-	TRBJ2-3	TGTGCCAGCAGCCAACAATATGCGGGGAGGAACACAGATACGCAGTATTTT	CASSQQYAGRNTDTQYF
-	TRBV7-9	TRBD1	TRBJ2-3	TGTGCCAGCAGCCTCCGGGACAGGCCCACAGATACGCAGTATTTT	CASSLRDRPTDTQYF
-	TRBV7-9	TRBD1	TRBJ1-1	TGTGCCAGCAGCTTAGAGACAGGGGGCGTGAACACTGAAGCTTTCTTT	CASSLETGGVNTEAFF
-	TRBV2	-	TRBJ2-5	TGTGCCAGCAGTGACGTTGTGGTAGGGGAGACCCAGTACTTC	CASSDVVVGETQYF
-	TRBV7-2	TRBD2	TRBJ2-7	TGTGCCAGCAGCTTAGCGACTAGCGGCCTGGAGCAGTACTTC	CASSLATSGLEQYF
-	TRBV2	-	TRBJ1-2	TGTGCCAGTGCGGAGGGCTCTAACTATGGCTACACCTTC	CASAEGSNYGYTF
-	TRBV5-1	-	TRBJ2-2	TGCGCCAGCAGCTTGGACAGTAAGGCCGGGGAGCTGTTTTTT	CASSLDSKAGELFF
-	TRBV10-3	-	TRBJ1-1	TGTGCCATCAGTCCGACAGTGATGAACACTGAAGCTTTCTTT	CAISPTVMNTEAFF
once	TRBV6-5	-	TRBJ1-5	TGTGCCAGCAGTAGGACCTCGGGACCCTTGGAGCCCCAGCATTTT	CASSRTSGPLEPQHF
-	TRBV5-8	-	TRBJ2-1	TGTGCCAGCAGCCCACGGACTACTACGTACAATGAGCAGTTCTTC	CASSPRTTTYNEQFF
-	TRBV7-2	-	TRBJ2-2	TGTGCCAGCAGCTTAACAACAAACACCGGGGAGCTGTTTTTT	CASSLTTNTGELFF
-	TRBV5-4	-	TRBJ2-5	TGTGCCAGCAGCCCCACGGAATCTCAAGAGACCCAGTACTTC	CASSPTESQETQYF
-	TRBV4-1	TRBD1	TRBJ1-3	TGCGCCAGCAGCCAAGTTATAGTAACAGGGGTTAGCTGGCACACCATATATTTT	CASSQVIVTGVSWHTIYF
-	TRBV5-1	-	TRBJ1-1	TGCGCCAGCAGCTTTAGTTGGAGGGACACTGAAGCTTTCTTT	CASSFSWRDTEAFF
-	TRBV6-6	-	TRBJ2-7	TGTGCCACCAATGAACCGGGACGCTCCTACGAGCAGTACTTC	CATNEPGRSYEQYF
-	TRBV28	-	TRBJ1-1	TGTGCCAGCAGTTTAGACAGGTGGGGGGTAGATAACACTGAAGCTTTCTTT	CASSLDRWGVDNTEAFF
-	TRBV10-3	-	TRBJ2-3	TGTGCCATCAGTGAGTCAGGGGCCAACACAGATACGCAGTATTTT	CAISESGANTDTQYF
-	TRBV5-6	-	TRBJ2-2	TGTGCCAGCAGCTTGGTTCCCAGTACCGGGGAGCTGTTTTTT	CASSLVPSTGELFF
-	TRBV27	-	TRBJ2-2	TGTGCCAGCAGTTTATCCCGTCAGGACACCGGGGAGCTGTTTTTT	CASSLSRQDTGELFF
-	TRBV21-1	-	TRBJ2-2	TGTGCCAGCAGCAAAGTCCCGTCTCTCTGTAACACCGGGGAGCTGTTTTTT	CASSKVPSLCNTGELFF
-	TRBV7-6	-	TRBJ2-2	TGTGCCAGCAGCCCCGACCTACAGGAGCTGTTTTTT	CASSPDLQELFF
-	TRBV7-2	TRBD1	TRBJ2-2	TGTGCCAGCAGCTTCTATCCTGGACAGGGTAGAACCGGGGAGCTGTTTTTT	CASSFYPGQGRTGELFF
-	TRBV6-5	-	TRBJ2-1	TGTGCCAGCAGTTTAGAGGGTATTGAGCAGTTCTTC	CASSLEGIEQFF
-	TRBV30	-	TRBJ1-6	TGTGCCTGGAGTAAGAGTAGGGAATCACCCCTCCACTTT	CAWSKSRESPLHF
-	TRBV6-1	-	TRBJ1-4	TGTGCCAGCAGTGAGCCCAGGGGAAGGGGTGAAAAACTGTTTTTT	CASSEPRGRGEKLFF
-	TRBV7-2	-	TRBJ1-2	TGTGCCAGCAGCCCCCCGCCAGGGGTAGGCTACACCTTC	CASSPPPGVGYTF
-	TRBV28	-	TRBJ1-1	TGTGCCAGCAGTTTCAGCGGGGATAGAACTGAAGCTTTCTTT	CASSFSGDRTEAFF
-	TRBV11-1	-	TRBJ1-1	TGTGCCAGCAGCCGTAGTTCGGGGGTGAACACTGAAGCTTTCTTT	CASSRSSGVNTEAFF
-	TRBV5-6	-	TRBJ2-7	TGTGCCAGCAGCTCTGGGACCCTCTACGAGCAGTACTTC	CASSSGTLYEQYF
-	TRBV5-1	-	TRBJ2-5	TGCGCCAGCAGCTTGGAATTAGCGCGAGAGACCCAGTACTTC	CASSLELARETQYF
-	TRBV9	TRBD1	TRBJ1-4	TGTGCCAGCAGCGCGGGACAGGGTAATGAAAAACTGTTTTTT	CASSAGQGNEKLFF
-	TRBV29-1	-	TRBJ2-4	TGCAGCGTTGCGAAGGGCCCGAATTGGAACATTCAGTACTTC	CSVAKGPNWNIQYF
-	TRBV4-3	-	TRBJ2-2	TGCGCCAGCAGCCAAGACTTCACGTCGCCCGGGGAGCTGTTTTTT	CASSQDFTSPGELFF
-	TRBV19	TRBD1	TRBJ1-6	TGTGCCAGTAGCGCGACAGGGACCAGGGGGTCCTATAATTCACCCCTCCACTTT	CASSATGTRGSYNSPLHF
few	TRBV5-6	TRBD1	TRBJ2-1	TGTGCCAGCAACCGGGGGACAGGGGTTGGTGGTGAGCAGTTCTTC	CASNRGTGVGGEQFF
few	TRBV28	-	TRBJ1-5	TGTGCCAGCAGTTTACCGGACAGTAGCAATCAGCCCCAGCATTTT	CASSLPDSSNQPQHF
-	TRBV19	TRBD1	TRBJ1-2	TGTGCCAGTAGTACCACCGGGACAGGGGCACTCTATGGCTACACCTTC	CASSTTGTGALYGYTF
few	TRBV6-5	-	TRBJ1-2	TGTGCCAAGAGGGCATACGACTATGGCTACACCTTC	CAKRAYDYGYTF
-	TRBV9	TRBD2	TRBJ2-5	TGTGCCAGCAGCGTAGCTACTAGCGGGGGGGCCGCAGAGACCCAGTACTTC	CASSVATSGGAAETQYF
few	TRBV5-1	-	TRBJ1-2	TGCGCCAGCAGTAGGGCAGACAGTAACTATGGCTACACCTTC	CASSRADSNYGYTF